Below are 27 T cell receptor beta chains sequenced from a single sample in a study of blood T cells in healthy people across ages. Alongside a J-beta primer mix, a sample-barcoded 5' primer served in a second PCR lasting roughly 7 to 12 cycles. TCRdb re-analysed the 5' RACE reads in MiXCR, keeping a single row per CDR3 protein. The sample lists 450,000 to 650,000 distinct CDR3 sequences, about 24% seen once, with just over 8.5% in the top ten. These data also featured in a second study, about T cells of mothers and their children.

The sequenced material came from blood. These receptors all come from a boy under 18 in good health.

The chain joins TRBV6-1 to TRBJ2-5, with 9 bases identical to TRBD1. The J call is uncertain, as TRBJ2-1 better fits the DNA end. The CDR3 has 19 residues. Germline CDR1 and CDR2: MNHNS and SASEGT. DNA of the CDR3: TGTGCCAGCAGCCCTTCCGGGACAGGGTATCTAGCGGCTAACAATGAGCAGTTCTTC. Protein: CASSPSGTGYLAANNEQFF.

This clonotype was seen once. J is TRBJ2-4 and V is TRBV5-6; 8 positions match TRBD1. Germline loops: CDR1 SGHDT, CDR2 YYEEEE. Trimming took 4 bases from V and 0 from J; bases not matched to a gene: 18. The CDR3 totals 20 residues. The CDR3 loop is CASSLTVTGAVLLAKNIQYF. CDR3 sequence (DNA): TGTGCCAGCAGCCTCACGGTGACAGGGGCCGTACTACTAGCCAAAAACATTCAGTACTTC.

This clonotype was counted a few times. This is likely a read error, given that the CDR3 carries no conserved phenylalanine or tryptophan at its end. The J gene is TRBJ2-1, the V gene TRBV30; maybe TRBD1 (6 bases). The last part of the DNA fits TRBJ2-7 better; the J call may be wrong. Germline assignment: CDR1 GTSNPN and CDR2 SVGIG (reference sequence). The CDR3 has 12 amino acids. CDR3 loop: CAWTMGAYEQYL. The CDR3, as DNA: TGTGCCTGGACAATGGGGGCGTACGAGCAGTACCTC.

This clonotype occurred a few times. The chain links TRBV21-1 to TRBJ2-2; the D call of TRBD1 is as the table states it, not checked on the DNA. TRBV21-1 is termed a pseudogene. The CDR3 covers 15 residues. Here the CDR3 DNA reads TGTGCCAGCAGCAAATCCGAGACAGGGCCAAGGGAGCTGTTTTTT. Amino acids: CASSKSETGPRELFF.

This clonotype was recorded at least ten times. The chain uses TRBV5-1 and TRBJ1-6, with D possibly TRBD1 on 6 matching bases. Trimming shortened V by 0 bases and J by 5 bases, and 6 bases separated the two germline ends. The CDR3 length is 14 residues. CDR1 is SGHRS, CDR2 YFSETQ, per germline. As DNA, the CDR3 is TGCGCCAGCAGCTTGGGACAGGATAATTCACCCCTCCACTTT. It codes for CASSLGQDNSPLHF.

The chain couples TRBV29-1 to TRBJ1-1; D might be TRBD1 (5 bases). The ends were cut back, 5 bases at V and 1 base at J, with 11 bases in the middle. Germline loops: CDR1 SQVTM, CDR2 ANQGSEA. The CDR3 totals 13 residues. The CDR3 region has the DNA TGCAGCGTTTCACAGGTCACGAACACTGAAGCTTTCTTT. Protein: CSVSQVTNTEAFF.

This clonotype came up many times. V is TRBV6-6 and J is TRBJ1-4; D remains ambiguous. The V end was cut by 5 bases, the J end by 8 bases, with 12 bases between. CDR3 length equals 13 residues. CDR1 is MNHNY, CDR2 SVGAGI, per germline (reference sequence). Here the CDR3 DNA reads TGTGCCAGCAGTCCTTTGGGAAGAGAAAAACTGTTTTTT. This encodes CASSPLGREKLFF.

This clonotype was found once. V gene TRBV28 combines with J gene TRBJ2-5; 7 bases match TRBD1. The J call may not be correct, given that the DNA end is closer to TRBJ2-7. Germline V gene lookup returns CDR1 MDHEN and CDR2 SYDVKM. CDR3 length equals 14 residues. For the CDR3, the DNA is TGTGCCAGCAGTTTTCCGGGACAGAGGTACGAGCAGTACTTC. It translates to CASSFPGQRYEQYF.

CDR3 amino acids: CASSQSEGLNYGYTF. The CDR3 region has the DNA TGTGCCAGCAGCCAGAGTGAAGGGCTTAACTATGGCTACACCTTC. V gene TRBV3-1 combines with J gene TRBJ1-2; D remains ambiguous. Germline V lookup: CDR1 LGHDT, CDR2 YNNKEL (reference sequence). The CDR3 consists of 15 residues. V dropped 3 bases and J dropped 1 base, with 12 bases sitting between them.

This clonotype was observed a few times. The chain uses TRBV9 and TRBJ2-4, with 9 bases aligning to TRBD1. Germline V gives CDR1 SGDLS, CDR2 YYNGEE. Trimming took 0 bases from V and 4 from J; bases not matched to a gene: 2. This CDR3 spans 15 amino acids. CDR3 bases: TGTGCCAGCAGCGTAGCGGGGACAGGGAAAAACATTCAGTACTTC. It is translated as CASSVAGTGKNIQYF. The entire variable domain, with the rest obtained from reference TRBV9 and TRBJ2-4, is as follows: DSGVTQTPKHLITATGQRVTLRCSPRSGDLSVYWYQQSLDQGLQFLIQYYNGEERAKGNILERFSAQQFPDLHSELNLSSLELGDSALYFCASSVAGTGKNIQYFGAGTRLSVL.

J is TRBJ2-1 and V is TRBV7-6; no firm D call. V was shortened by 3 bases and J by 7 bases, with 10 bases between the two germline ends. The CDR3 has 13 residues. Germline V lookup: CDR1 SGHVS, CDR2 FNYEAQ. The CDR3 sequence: CASSLTLVNEQFF. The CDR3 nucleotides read TGTGCCAGCAGCTTGACCTTAGTGAATGAGCAGTTCTTC. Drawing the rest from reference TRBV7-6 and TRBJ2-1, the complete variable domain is GAGVSQSPRYKVTKRGQDVALRCDPISGHVSLYWYRQALGQGPEFLTYFNYEAQQDKSGLPNDRFSAERPEGSISTLTIQRTEQRDSAMYRCASSLTLVNEQFFGPGTRLTVL.

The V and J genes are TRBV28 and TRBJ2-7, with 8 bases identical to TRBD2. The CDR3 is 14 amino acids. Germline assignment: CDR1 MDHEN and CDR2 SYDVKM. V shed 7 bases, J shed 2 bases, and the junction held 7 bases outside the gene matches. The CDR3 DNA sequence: TGTGCCAGCATAGCCGGGGGGGGGGCCTACGAGCAGTACTTC. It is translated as CASIAGGGAYEQYF.

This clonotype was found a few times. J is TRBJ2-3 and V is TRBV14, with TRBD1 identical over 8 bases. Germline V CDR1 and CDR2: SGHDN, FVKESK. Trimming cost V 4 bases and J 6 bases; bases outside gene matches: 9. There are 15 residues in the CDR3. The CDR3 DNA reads TGTGCCAGCAGCCGTCGGGACAGGCACGGGGATACGCAGTATTTT. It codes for CASSRRDRHGDTQYF.

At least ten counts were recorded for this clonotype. CDR3 nucleotide sequence: TGTGCCACCAGTGATTTAGAGACCCAGTACTTC. Residues: CATSDLETQYF. This chain links TRBV24-1 with TRBJ2-5; the D is unclear. Between the trimmed V and J ends, which lost 1 base and 4 bases, there was a span of 0 bases. The CDR3 spans 11 residues. The germline V gene encodes CDR1 KGHDR and CDR2 SFDVKD.

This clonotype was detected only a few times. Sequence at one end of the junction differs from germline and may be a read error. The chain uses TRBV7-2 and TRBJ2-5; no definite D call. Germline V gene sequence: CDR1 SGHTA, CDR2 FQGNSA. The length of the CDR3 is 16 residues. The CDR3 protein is CASSFRNFRYQETQYF. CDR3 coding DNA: TGTGCCAGCAGCTTTAGGAACTTCAGGTACCAGGAGACCCAGTACTTC.

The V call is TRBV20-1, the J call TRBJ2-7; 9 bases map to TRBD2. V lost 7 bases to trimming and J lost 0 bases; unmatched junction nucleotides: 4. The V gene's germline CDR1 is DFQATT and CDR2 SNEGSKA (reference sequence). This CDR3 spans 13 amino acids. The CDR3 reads CSGNSGGSYEQYF. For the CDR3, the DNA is TGCAGTGGAAATAGCGGGGGCTCCTACGAGCAGTACTTC.

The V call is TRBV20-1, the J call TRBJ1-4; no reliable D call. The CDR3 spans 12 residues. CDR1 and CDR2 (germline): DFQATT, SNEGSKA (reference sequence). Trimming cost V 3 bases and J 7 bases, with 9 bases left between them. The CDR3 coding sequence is TGCAGTGCTAGCGCGATCAGTGAAAAACTGTTTTTT. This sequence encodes CSASAISEKLFF.

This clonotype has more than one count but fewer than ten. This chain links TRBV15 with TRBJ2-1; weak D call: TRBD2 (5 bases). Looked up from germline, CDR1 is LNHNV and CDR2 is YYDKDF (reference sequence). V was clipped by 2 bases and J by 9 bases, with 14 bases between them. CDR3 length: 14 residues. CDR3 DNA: TGTGCCACCAGCAGACCAGCGTCGGGGTCTGAGCAGTTCTTC. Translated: CATSRPASGSEQFF.

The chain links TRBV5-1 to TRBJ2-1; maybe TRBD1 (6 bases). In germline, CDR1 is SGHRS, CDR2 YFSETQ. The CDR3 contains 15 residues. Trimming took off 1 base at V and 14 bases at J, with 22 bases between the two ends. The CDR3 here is CASSLWTEVGKEEFF. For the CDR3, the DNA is TGCGCCAGCAGCTTGTGGACAGAAGTCGGGAAAGAGGAGTTCTTC.

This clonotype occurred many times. The CDR3, as DNA: TGTGCCAGCAGCGGGAGGGCCTACAATGAGCAGTTCTTC. This encodes CASSGRAYNEQFF. The chain carries TRBV6-2 or TRBV6-3 and TRBJ2-1, with 8 bases aligning to TRBD2. Unmatched junction bases numbered 0, after V lost 6 bases and J lost 2 bases. CDR1 MNHEY and CDR2 SVGEGT come from the germline V gene. The CDR3 contains 13 residues.

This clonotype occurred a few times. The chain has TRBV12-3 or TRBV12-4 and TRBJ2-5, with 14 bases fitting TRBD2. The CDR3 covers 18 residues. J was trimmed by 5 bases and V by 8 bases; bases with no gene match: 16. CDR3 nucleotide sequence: TGTGCCAGCCAACCCGCTCGGGGACTAGCGGGAGTATCTGAGACCCAGTACTTC. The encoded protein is CASQPARGLAGVSETQYF.

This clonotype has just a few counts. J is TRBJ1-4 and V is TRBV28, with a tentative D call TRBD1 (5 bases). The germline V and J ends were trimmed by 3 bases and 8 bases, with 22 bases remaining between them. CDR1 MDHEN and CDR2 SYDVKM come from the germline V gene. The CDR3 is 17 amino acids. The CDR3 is CASSFLYSGDGLEKLFF. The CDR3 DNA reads TGTGCCAGCAGTTTTCTGTATTCGGGGGACGGCCTAGAAAAACTGTTTTTT.

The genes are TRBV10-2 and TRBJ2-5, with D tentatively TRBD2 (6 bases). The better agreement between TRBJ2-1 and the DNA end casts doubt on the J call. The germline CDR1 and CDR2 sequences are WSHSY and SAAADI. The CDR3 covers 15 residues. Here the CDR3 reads CASSESWTASGEQFF. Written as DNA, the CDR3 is TGCGCCAGCAGTGAGTCTTGGACTGCCAGCGGGGAGCAGTTCTTC.

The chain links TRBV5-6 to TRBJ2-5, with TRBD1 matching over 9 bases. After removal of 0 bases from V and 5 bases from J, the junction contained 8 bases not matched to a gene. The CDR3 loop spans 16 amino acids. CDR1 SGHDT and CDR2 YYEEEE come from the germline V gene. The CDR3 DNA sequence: TGTGCCAGCAGCTTGGTTGGGGGACAGGGATACGAGACCCAGTACTTC. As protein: CASSLVGGQGYETQYF.

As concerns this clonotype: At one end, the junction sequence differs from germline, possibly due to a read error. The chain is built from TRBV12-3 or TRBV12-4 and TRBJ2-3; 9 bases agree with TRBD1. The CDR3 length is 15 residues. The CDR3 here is CASSLSGQGSDAQYF. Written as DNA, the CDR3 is TGTGCCAGCAGTCTATCGGGACAGGGATCAGATGCGCAATATTTT.

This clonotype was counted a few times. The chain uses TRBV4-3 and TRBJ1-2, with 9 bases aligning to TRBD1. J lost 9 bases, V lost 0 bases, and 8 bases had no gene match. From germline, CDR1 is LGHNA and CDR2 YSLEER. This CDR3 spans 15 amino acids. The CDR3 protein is CASSQDGTGKKSYTF. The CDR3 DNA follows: TGCGCCAGCAGCCAAGATGGGACAGGGAAGAAGAGCTACACCTTC.

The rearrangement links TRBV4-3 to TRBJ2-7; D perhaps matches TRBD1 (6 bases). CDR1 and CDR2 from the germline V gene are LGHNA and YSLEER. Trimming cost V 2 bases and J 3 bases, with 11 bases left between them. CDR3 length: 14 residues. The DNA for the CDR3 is TGCGCCAGCAGCCAAACAACAGGGCTCTACGAGCAGTACTTC. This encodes CASSQTTGLYEQYF.